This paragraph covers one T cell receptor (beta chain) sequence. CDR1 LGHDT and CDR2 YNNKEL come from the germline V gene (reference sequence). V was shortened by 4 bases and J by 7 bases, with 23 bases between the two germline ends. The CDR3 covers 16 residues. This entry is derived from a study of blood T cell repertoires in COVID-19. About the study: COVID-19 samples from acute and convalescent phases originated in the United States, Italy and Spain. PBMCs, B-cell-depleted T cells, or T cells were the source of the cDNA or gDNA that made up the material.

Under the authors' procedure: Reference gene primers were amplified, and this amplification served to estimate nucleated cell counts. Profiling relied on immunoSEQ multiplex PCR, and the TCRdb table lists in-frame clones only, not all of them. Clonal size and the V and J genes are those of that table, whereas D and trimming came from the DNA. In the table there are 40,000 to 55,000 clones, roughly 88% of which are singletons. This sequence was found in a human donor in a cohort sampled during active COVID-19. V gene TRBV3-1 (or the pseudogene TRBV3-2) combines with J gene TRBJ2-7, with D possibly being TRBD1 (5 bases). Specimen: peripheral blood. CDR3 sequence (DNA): TGTGCCAGCAGCCGTCAGAAGGACAACCCCTGGTTTGAGCAGTACTTC. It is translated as CASSRQKDNPWFEQYF.